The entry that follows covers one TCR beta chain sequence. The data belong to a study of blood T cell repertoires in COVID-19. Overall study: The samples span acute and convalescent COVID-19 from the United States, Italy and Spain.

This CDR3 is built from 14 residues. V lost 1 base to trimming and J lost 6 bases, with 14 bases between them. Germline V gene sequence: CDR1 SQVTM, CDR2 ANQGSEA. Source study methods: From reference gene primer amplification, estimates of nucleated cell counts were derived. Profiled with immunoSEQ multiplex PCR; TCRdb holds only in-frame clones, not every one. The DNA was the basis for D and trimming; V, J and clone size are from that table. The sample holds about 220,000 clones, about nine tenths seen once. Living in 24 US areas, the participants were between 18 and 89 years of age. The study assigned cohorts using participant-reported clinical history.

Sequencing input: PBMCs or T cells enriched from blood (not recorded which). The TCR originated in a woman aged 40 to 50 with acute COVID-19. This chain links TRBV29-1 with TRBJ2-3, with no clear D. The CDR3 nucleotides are TGCAGCGTTGAAGGGAGTAGTCATTCGGATACGCAGTATTTT. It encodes CSVEGSSHSDTQYF.